This entry concerns a single TCR beta chain. Produced via immunoSEQ multiplex PCR; TCRdb's table is partial and in-frame only. The sample holds approximately 75,000 clones, approximately 80% seen once. Germline values: CDR1 SNHLY, CDR2 FYNNEI. Trimming at V came to 4 bases and at J to 4 bases, leaving 9 bases not matched to a gene. This CDR3 contains 15 residues. The data originate from a study of T cell clones after liver transplantation. Study information: TCRbeta sequencing after a pre-transplant mixed lymphocyte reaction identified graft-donor-reactive clones, later tracked in post-transplant blood. Blood was drawn pre-transplant, before withdrawal, and after full or failed withdrawal.

This TCR came from a human patient who received a liver transplant. Certain T cells may be donor cells from the graft. Sequencing used CD4+ T cells from blood, obtained 12 months after liver transplant. This rearrangement joins TRBV2 to TRBJ2-5, with TRBD2 identical over 7 bases. The CDR3, as DNA: TGTGCCAGCAGTGGAGCTAGCGGCAAGGCAGAGACCCAGTACTTC. Translated, it gives CASSGASGKAETQYF.